One sample yielded the 16 T cell receptor beta chains listed below, sequenced in a study of cytomegalovirus exposure and HLA in healthy donors. 13 Jbeta primers and 60 Vbeta primers were used for the PCR. Some clones are missing from TCRdb's copy, which holds only in-frame ones; the method was immunoSEQ multiplex PCR. The sample lists 95,000 to 150,000 clones; 65% to 80% were seen once. Sequencing was carried out using PBMCs. Source of these receptors: a woman aged 35 to 49 in good health and CMV-seropositive.

This clone has a single count. CDR3 residues: CASSLYSSNQPQHF. CDR3 DNA: TGTGCCAGTAGTTTATACAGTTCCAATCAGCCCCAGCATTTT. The V gene is TRBV19, the J gene TRBJ1-5; D is undetermined. The V gene lost 5 bases and the J gene lost 3 bases, with 11 bases spanning the gap. The germline V gene has CDR1 LNHDA and CDR2 SQIVND (reference sequence). The CDR3 is 14 residues long. Using reference TRBV19 and TRBJ1-5 for the parts outside the CDR3, the full variable domain is DGGITQSPKYLFRKEGQNVTLSCEQNLNHDAMYWYRQDPGQGLRLIYYSQIVNDFQKGDIAEGYSVSREKKESFPLTVTSAQKNPTAFYLCASSLYSSNQPQHFGDGTRLSIL.

The chain uses TRBV6-1 and TRBJ2-3; 14 nucleotides line up with TRBD2. The length of the CDR3 is 14 residues. Germline-derived CDR1 and CDR2 are MNHNS and SASEGT. Trimming cost V 3 bases and J 13 bases; bases outside gene matches: 6. This CDR3 reads CASSEGLAGVKKYF. In nucleotides, the CDR3 is TGTGCCAGCAGTGAGGGACTAGCGGGAGTCAAGAAGTATTTT.

This clone has just one count. The chain employs TRBV2 and TRBJ2-7; D gene ambiguous. Deletions cut 1 base from V and 0 bases from J, with 7 bases between. The CDR3 extends over 14 amino acids. CDR1 SNHLY and CDR2 FYNNEI come from the germline V gene. The CDR3 DNA follows: TGTGCCAGCAGTGAAGAGACTTTCTCCTACGAGCAGTACTTC. This translates into CASSEETFSYEQYF.

The genes are TRBV9 and TRBJ1-2; 7 positions agree with TRBD1. The CDR3 consists of 15 residues. Germline values: CDR1 SGDLS, CDR2 YYNGEE. V was pared by 0 bases and J by 4 bases, with 6 bases of the junction left unmatched. The CDR3 coding sequence is TGTGCCAGCAGCGTAGGACAGGGTCAACGCTATGGCTACACCTTC. The encoded protein is CASSVGQGQRYGYTF.

The V and J genes are TRBV5-1 and TRBJ2-5, with D perhaps matching TRBD1 (5 bases). V was pared by 0 bases and J by 4 bases, with 16 bases between. The CDR3 totals 16 residues. Per germline, CDR1 SGHRS and CDR2 YFSETQ. As DNA, the CDR3 is TGCGCCAGCAGCTTGGAGGTGGGGCTGCAAGGAGAGACCCAGTACTTC. Encoded protein: CASSLEVGLQGETQYF.

This rearrangement joins TRBV5-4 to TRBJ2-1; 11 nucleotides line up with TRBD2. Trimming took 1 base from V and 2 from J; bases not matched to a gene: 8. Germline assignment: CDR1 SGHNT and CDR2 YYREEE (reference sequence). This CDR3 spans 18 amino acids. The DNA of the CDR3 is TGTGCCAGCAGCTTGCCACAGATGGGACTAGCGGCCTACAATGAGCAGTTCTTC. Amino acids: CASSLPQMGLAAYNEQFF.

The genes are TRBV13 and TRBJ1-3; 10 bases are shared with TRBD1. J gave up 4 bases and V 5 bases, and 11 bases lay outside the gene matches. This CDR3 region has 17 residues. The germline V gene encodes CDR1 PRHDT and CDR2 FYEKMQ (reference sequence). The CDR3 spells CASSHWTGGSGGNTIYF. Written as DNA, the CDR3 is TGTGCCAGCAGCCATTGGACAGGGGGATCGGGAGGAAACACCATATATTTT.

The count of this clone is one. The J gene is TRBJ2-2, the V gene TRBV5-4; D perhaps matches TRBD2 (6 bases). Germline CDR1 and CDR2: SGHNT and YYREEE (reference sequence). This CDR3 contains 16 residues. V lost 4 bases to trimming and J lost 6 bases, with 19 bases between them. Here the CDR3 reads CASSPDPRGRAGELFF. CDR3 in DNA: TGTGCCAGCAGCCCTGACCCGCGGGGAAGGGCCGGGGAGCTGTTTTTT. Full variable domain (outside the CDR3, taken from reference TRBV5-4 and TRBJ2-2): ETGVTQSPTHLIKTRGQQVTLRCSSQSGHNTVSWYQQALGQGPQFIFQYYREEENGRGNFPPRFSGLQFPNYSSELNVNALELDDSALYLCASSPDPRGRAGELFFGEGSRLTVL.

Points on this clone: The identical CDR3 is also encoded by other nucleotide sequences in the sample. The chain couples TRBV30 to TRBJ2-1; TRBD2 aligns across 9 bases. V shed 0 bases, J shed 7 bases, and the junction held 10 bases outside the gene matches. This CDR3 contains 16 residues. CDR1 GTSNPN and CDR2 SVGIG come from the germline V gene (reference sequence). The chain's CDR3 is CAWSVLGGRARNEQFF. The CDR3 nucleotides read TGTGCCTGGAGTGTACTGGGCGGGAGGGCCCGAAATGAGCAGTTCTTC.

This clone has a handful of counts. The chain links TRBV6-6 to TRBJ2-7, with D perhaps matching TRBD2 (5 bases). The CDR3 covers 15 residues. Germline V CDR1 and CDR2: MNHNY, SVGAGI (reference sequence). Trimming left V 8 bases short and J 6 bases short, with 23 bases between. The CDR3 region has the DNA TGTGCCAGCTCGGCCCGCGGGCAGGTCGGAGGCGAGCAGTACTTC. Its translation: CASSARGQVGGEQYF.

The chain couples TRBV11-2 to TRBJ1-3, with D perhaps TRBD1 (5 bases). Trimming left V 6 bases short and J 1 base short, with 13 bases between. The CDR3 runs to 15 residues. Looked up from germline, CDR1 is SGHAT and CDR2 is FQNNGV. CDR3 protein: CASRSFRQSGNTIYF. For the CDR3, the DNA is TGTGCCAGCAGAAGCTTCAGACAGTCTGGAAACACCATATATTTT.

The chain uses TRBV2 and TRBJ1-2; 7 bases are a match to TRBD1. The junction had 6 bases not matched to a gene; V was cut back by 4 bases and J by 4 bases. This CDR3 comprises 14 residues. Germline V gene data show CDR1 as SNHLY and CDR2 as FYNNEI. The CDR3 region has the DNA TGTGCCAGCAGTGGGAGCACAGGGGTCTATGGCTACACCTTC. Amino acid sequence: CASSGSTGVYGYTF. Supplemented by reference TRBV2 and TRBJ1-2, the full variable domain reads EPEVTQTPSHQVTQMGQEVILRCVPISNHLYFYWYRQILGQKVEFLVSFYNNEISEKSEIFDDQFSVERPDGSNFTLKIRSTKLEDSAMYFCASSGSTGVYGYTFGSGTRLTVV.

The chain combines TRBV11-2 with TRBJ2-2, with D possibly TRBD2 on 5 matching bases. The V gene lost 1 base and the J gene lost 4 bases, with 13 bases spanning the gap. CDR3 length: 16 residues. CDR1 is SGHAT, CDR2 FQNNGV, per germline. In DNA, the CDR3 is TGTGCCAGCAGCTTAGCGGGCAGCGGACCCACCGGGGAGCTGTTTTTT. This sequence encodes CASSLAGSGPTGELFF. The full variable domain, completed using reference TRBV11-2 and TRBJ2-2, is EAGVAQSPRYKIIEKRQSVAFWCNPISGHATLYWYQQILGQGPKLLIQFQNNGVVDDSQLPKDRFSAERLKGVDSTLKIQPAKLEDSAVYLCASSLAGSGPTGELFFGEGSRLTVL.

Here the CDR3 reads CASSQLGQRNTGELFF. The DNA of the CDR3 is TGTGCCAGCAGCCAACTTGGACAGAGGAACACCGGGGAGCTGTTTTTT. J is TRBJ2-2 and V is TRBV7-9, with TRBD1 as a possible D gene (6 bases). This CDR3 has 16 residues. The V gene lost 5 bases and the J gene lost 1 base, with 14 bases spanning the gap. In germline, CDR1 is SEHNR, CDR2 FQNEAQ (reference sequence).

This clone occurred a few times. This chain links TRBV28 with TRBJ2-3, with TRBD2 identical over 11 bases. CDR1 and CDR2 (germline): MDHEN, SYDVKM. The CDR3 length is 18 residues. J was trimmed by 2 bases and V by 5 bases; bases with no gene match: 12. The CDR3 sequence: CASSPGTGLAGVTDTQYF. DNA for the CDR3: TGTGCCAGCAGTCCCGGGACTGGACTAGCGGGCGTCACAGATACGCAGTATTTT.

V is TRBV11-3 and J is TRBJ2-7; possible D gene TRBD1, 5 bases. Germline loops: CDR1 SGHNT, CDR2 YENEEA. The CDR3 extends over 13 amino acids. Trimming shortened V by 1 base and J by 6 bases, and 10 bases separated the two germline ends. Here the CDR3 DNA reads TGTGCCAGCAGCTTAGTCAAGGGGTCCGAGCAGTACTTC. Protein product: CASSLVKGSEQYF.